This TCR beta chain originates from a study of shared clonotypes between healthy human individuals. Regarding the study as a whole: Clonotypes which were not shared had lower generation probabilities than clonotypes that all four donors shared. Blood alone was sampled, and tissue repertoires likely differ.

Trimming shortened V by 4 bases and J by 5 bases, and 20 bases separated the two germline ends. The CDR3 has 15 residues. CDR1 and CDR2 (germline): SQVTM, ANQGSEA. Assay: immunoSEQ multiplex PCR; the TCRdb copy retains only in-frame clones and omits some. This table has about 2.1 million clones, just under 95% appearing once. Terminally differentiated effector memory CD45RA+ cells were excluded from the naive CD8 cells, which were CD45RO-negative and positively selected for CCR7. About this clone itself: Its specificity is unknown.

The sequence came from a young man in good health. Some clones in this sample may be carry-over from other donors' samples. Sequenced material: naive CD8+ T cells from PBMCs. The genes are TRBV29-1 and TRBJ2-5; tentatively, D is TRBD1 (5 bases). The DNA for the CDR3 is TGCAGCGTTGTTACCAGGGCCCTAGTATGGGAGACCCAGTACTTC. Translated: CSVVTRALVWETQYF.